Following are 23 T cell receptor beta chains from one sample sequenced in a study of lymphopenia after photon versus proton radiotherapy. Measured with immunoSEQ multiplex PCR; TCRdb has only the in-frame clones, and not every one. Here the sample spans more than 9,500 clones, more than 80% being singletons. The source material was peripheral blood, sampled from a patient treated with proton-based radiotherapy. The origin of the receptors is a man between 60 and 70 years old with pancreatic cancer.

This clone appeared a single time. CDR3 DNA: TGTGCCAGTAGGGAAGGGGGGAAATTAGGCACAGATACGCAGTATTTT. This codes for CASREGGKLGTDTQYF. The genes are TRBV19 and TRBJ2-3; D tentatively fits TRBD1 or TRBD2 (6 bases each). The CDR3 sequence is 16 residues long. The V gene's germline CDR1 is LNHDA and CDR2 SQIVND (reference sequence). V was clipped by 6 bases and J by 1 base, with 17 bases between them.

The chain has TRBV5-1 and TRBJ1-2; D is possibly TRBD1 (6 bases). Trimming stripped 1 base from V and 1 base from J, with 23 bases between. CDR3 size: 19 residues. The germline gives CDR1 SGHRS, CDR2 YFSETQ. The CDR3 DNA reads TGCGCCAGCAGCTTGAACGGAGCGGGGGCCCTTACTGTTAACTATGGCTACACCTTC. Encoded protein: CASSLNGAGALTVNYGYTF.

J is TRBJ2-7 and V is TRBV9; the D gene is possibly TRBD1 (5 bases). The CDR3 runs 14 residues. With 3 bases removed from V and 7 bases from J, the gap between germline ends came to 17 bases. Germline CDR1 SGDLS, CDR2 YYNGEE. The CDR3 DNA reads as TGTGCCAGCAGCGACTCCCCTAGGGGCGGAGAGCAGTACTTC. Protein product: CASSDSPRGGEQYF.

This clone showed up just once. In DNA form, the CDR3 reads TGTGCCAGCAGTTTGTATACAGAGATATACTACGAGCAGTACTTC. It encodes CASSLYTEIYYEQYF. The chain carries TRBV28 and TRBJ2-7, with no clear D. The CDR3 totals 15 residues. CDR1 and CDR2 from the germline V gene are MDHEN and SYDVKM. Deletions cut 3 bases from V and 3 bases from J, with 15 bases between.

This clone came up once. For the CDR3, the DNA is TGTGCCACCAGCACCGACAGGGGGCACACTGAAGCTTTCTTT. Translation: CATSTDRGHTEAFF. V is TRBV15 and J is TRBJ1-1; 10 bases are shared with TRBD1. The V segment lost 4 bases and the J segment 3 bases; nucleotides outside the gene matches: 2. The CDR3 length is 14 residues. Germline V gene lookup returns CDR1 LNHNV and CDR2 YYDKDF (reference sequence).

The chain links TRBV27 to TRBJ1-6; a possible D gene is TRBD1 (5 bases). CDR3 length equals 16 residues. V was shortened by 8 bases and J by 6 bases, with 20 bases between the two germline ends. Germline assignment: CDR1 MNHEY and CDR2 SMNVEV (reference sequence). The CDR3 DNA follows: TGTGCCAGCGGTACCCTACTGGGACGGACTAATTCACCCCTCCACTTT. Its translation is CASGTLLGRTNSPLHF.

This chain connects TRBV10-1 to TRBJ1-1; 7 positions agree with TRBD1. The CDR3 is 13 residues long. Germline trimming cut 11 bases from V and 1 base from J; bases unmatched to any gene: 7. Germline CDR1 and CDR2: WNHNN and SYGVQD (reference sequence). CDR3 in amino acids: CAWLGQRNTEAFF. The DNA for the CDR3 is TGCGCCTGGTTGGGACAGCGGAACACTGAAGCTTTCTTT.

V gene TRBV10-3 combines with J gene TRBJ2-1; tentative D call: TRBD2 (6 bases). Germline CDR1 and CDR2: ENHRY and SYGVKD. V lost 6 bases to trimming and J lost 5 bases, with 11 bases between them. The CDR3 consists of 13 residues. The CDR3 protein is CAISGTPNNEQFF. The DNA of the CDR3 is TGTGCCATCAGCGGGACTCCAAACAATGAGCAGTTCTTC.

V gene TRBV18 combines with J gene TRBJ2-4; D is uncertain. Germline CDR1 reads KGHSH; CDR2 reads LQKENI. CDR3 size: 15 residues. V lost 0 bases to trimming and J lost 0 bases, with 6 bases between them. Here the CDR3 DNA reads TGTGCCAGCTCACCACCGGCGGTAGCCAAAAACATTCAGTACTTC. Translating gives CASSPPAVAKNIQYF.

This sequence joins TRBV28 and TRBJ2-7; 9 bases are shared with TRBD1. The junction had 8 bases not matched to a gene; V was cut back by 7 bases and J by 1 base. Looked up from germline, CDR1 is MDHEN and CDR2 is SYDVKM. The CDR3 is 15 amino acids. CDR3 loop: CASTLPGTGSYEQYF. In nucleotides, the CDR3 is TGTGCCAGCACCCTTCCCGGGACAGGGTCCTACGAGCAGTACTTC.

The chain carries TRBV5-1 and TRBJ2-6; the D is unclear. Germline V gene lookup returns CDR1 SGHRS and CDR2 YFSETQ. Trimming left V 4 bases short and J 2 bases short, with 10 bases between. The CDR3 covers 15 residues. CDR3 in DNA: TGCGCCAGCAGCAATGACATTACTGGGGCCAACGTCCTGACTTTC. As protein: CASSNDITGANVLTF.

Only one count was recorded for this clone. V and J are TRBV7-9 and TRBJ2-3; no firm D call. The CDR3 loop spans 14 amino acids. Trimming pared 5 bases from V and 4 bases from J, leaving 13 bases between. Germline V gene sequence: CDR1 SEHNR, CDR2 FQNEAQ (reference sequence). The CDR3 loop is CASSHGGPPDTQYF. CDR3 in DNA: TGTGCCAGCAGCCACGGCGGTCCCCCAGATACGCAGTATTTT.

The J gene is TRBJ1-5, the V gene TRBV6-1; 9 bases are a match to TRBD1. CDR1 and CDR2 from the germline V gene are MNHNS and SASEGT. J gave up 5 bases and V 2 bases, and 4 bases lay outside the gene matches. CDR3 length: 15 amino acids. The CDR3 DNA reads as TGTGCCAGCAGTGAAAGTCGACAGGGGGATCAGCCCCAGCATTTT. Its protein is CASSESRQGDQPQHF.

This clone came up a few times. V and J are TRBV7-9 and TRBJ1-2, with 8 bases matching TRBD1. V trimming: 11 bases; J trimming: 2 bases; junction bases outside the gene matches: 1. This CDR3 is 11 amino acids long. The V gene's germline CDR1 is SEHNR and CDR2 FQNEAQ (reference sequence). CDR3 bases: TGTGCCGGACAGGGAAACTATGGCTACACCTTC. It translates to CAGQGNYGYTF.

This sequence joins TRBV5-8 and TRBJ2-7, with 7 bases fitting TRBD1. The CDR3 length is 12 residues. Germline V CDR1 and CDR2: SGHTS, YDEGEE. V lost 8 bases, J lost 0 bases, and 2 bases stayed unmatched. DNA for the CDR3: TGTGCCAGGGGGGACAGCTCCTACGAGCAGTACTTC. This encodes CARGDSSYEQYF.

The chain uses TRBV7-2 and TRBJ2-1, with D hard to call. The germline V gene has CDR1 SGHTA and CDR2 FQGNSA. The CDR3 is made up of 13 amino acids. The V and J ends lost 8 bases and 6 bases respectively, with 14 bases between them. DNA of the CDR3: TGTGCCAGCTCCCCTAATGCGGCCAATGAGCAGTTCTTC. As protein: CASSPNAANEQFF.

This clone has a handful of counts. The chain uses TRBV7-9 and TRBJ2-3; D might be TRBD1 or TRBD2, each matching 5 bases. CDR1 SEHNR and CDR2 FQNEAQ come from the germline V gene (reference sequence). The CDR3 covers 13 residues. Trimming took off 1 base at V and 6 bases at J, with 8 bases between the two ends. The CDR3 region has the DNA TGTGCCAGCAGCTTAGGTTGGGGGGATACGCAGTATTTT. Translated: CASSLGWGDTQYF.

The V call is TRBV6-6, the J call TRBJ1-6, with TRBD1 matching over 7 bases. Losses at the gene ends were 8 bases for V and 5 bases for J; bases not matched to a gene: 3. The CDR3 is 13 amino acids. Germline assignment: CDR1 MNHNY and CDR2 SVGAGI (reference sequence). The CDR3 here is CASRDSNNSPLHF. Written as DNA, the CDR3 is TGTGCCAGCCGGGACAGCAATAATTCACCCCTCCACTTT.

The chain uses TRBV2 and TRBJ2-5, with TRBD1 as a possible D gene (6 bases). The CDR3 has 13 amino acids. Trimming cost V 8 bases and J 1 base, with 11 bases left between them. Germline V CDR1 and CDR2: SNHLY, FYNNEI. CDR3 sequence: CASLQGSQETQYF. CDR3 sequence (DNA): TGTGCCAGCTTACAGGGTAGCCAAGAGACCCAGTACTTC.

The chain couples TRBV28 to TRBJ2-7, with 11 nucleotides matching TRBD2. The CDR3 spans 14 residues. V lost 6 bases and J lost 7; bases outside the gene matches: 8. From germline, CDR1 is MDHEN and CDR2 SYDVKM. CDR3 DNA: TGTGCCAGCAGGTCCTCGGGACTAGCGGAAGAGCAGTACTTC. Encoded protein: CASRSSGLAEEQYF.

This clone has just a few counts. The chain links TRBV11-3 to TRBJ2-1, with TRBD2 identical over 9 bases. J lost 4 bases, V lost 0 bases, and 10 bases had no gene match. The CDR3 has 18 residues. Germline V lookup: CDR1 SGHNT, CDR2 YENEEA. CDR3 in amino acids: CASSLDQLGTSSYNEQFF. The CDR3 nucleotides are TGTGCCAGCAGCTTAGATCAATTAGGGACTAGCAGTTACAATGAGCAGTTCTTC.

The genes are TRBV30 and TRBJ2-5; D is ambiguous. Trimming removed 0 bases at V and 0 bases at J, with 5 bases between. Germline values: CDR1 GTSNPN, CDR2 SVGIG (reference sequence). This CDR3 is built from 13 residues. CDR3 coding DNA: TGTGCCTGGAGTGTGGGGTACCAAGAGACCCAGTACTTC. It encodes CAWSVGYQETQYF.

V and J are TRBV27 and TRBJ1-1, with 8 bases identical to TRBD1. The CDR3 covers 14 residues. V shed 6 bases, J shed 7 bases, and the junction held 10 bases outside the gene matches. Germline CDR1 is MNHEY and CDR2 is SMNVEV (reference sequence). The CDR3 reads CASRPRQGRNEAFF. DNA for the CDR3: TGTGCCAGCAGACCCCGACAGGGGAGGAATGAAGCTTTCTTT.